This T cell receptor (beta chain) was observed in a study of blood T cells in healthy people across ages. Primers used in a second PCR of about 7 to 12 cycles were a sample-barcoded 5' primer and a J-beta primer mix. TCRdb reprocessed the 5' RACE reads via MiXCR and lists one record per CDR3 protein. The data show 1 million or so distinct CDR3 sequences, around 27% seen once. There are 14 residues in the CDR3. V lost 5 bases, J lost 5 bases, and 7 bases stayed unmatched. CDR1 is MNHEY, CDR2 SVGAGI, per germline. These sequences were also reported in another study, on T cells of mothers and their children.

The material sequenced was blood. This TCR derives from a girl aged 2-10 years in good health. The J gene is TRBJ2-5, the V gene TRBV6-5; 8 nucleotides align to TRBD1. CDR3 in DNA: TGTGCCAGCAGTCTAACAGGGGGGATCGAGACCCAGTACTTC. Its translation is CASSLTGGIETQYF.